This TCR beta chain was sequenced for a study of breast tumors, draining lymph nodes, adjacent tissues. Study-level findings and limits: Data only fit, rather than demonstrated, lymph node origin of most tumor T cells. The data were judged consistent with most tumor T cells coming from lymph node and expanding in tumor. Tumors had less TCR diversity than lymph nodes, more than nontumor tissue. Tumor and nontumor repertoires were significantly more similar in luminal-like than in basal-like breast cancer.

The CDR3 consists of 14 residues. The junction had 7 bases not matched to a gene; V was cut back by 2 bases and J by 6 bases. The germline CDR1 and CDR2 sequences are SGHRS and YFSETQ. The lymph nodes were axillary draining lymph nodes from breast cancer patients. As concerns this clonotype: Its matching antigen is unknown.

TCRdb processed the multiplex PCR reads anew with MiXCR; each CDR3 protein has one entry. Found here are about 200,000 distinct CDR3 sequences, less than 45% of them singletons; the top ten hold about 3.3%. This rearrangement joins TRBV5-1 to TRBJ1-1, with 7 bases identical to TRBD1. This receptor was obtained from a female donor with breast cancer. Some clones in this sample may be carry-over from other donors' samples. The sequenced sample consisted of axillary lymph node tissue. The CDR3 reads CASSLEQGSAEAFF. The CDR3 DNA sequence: TGCGCCAGCAGCTTAGAACAGGGGTCGGCTGAAGCTTTCTTT.